A selection of T cell receptor beta chains follows, all from one sample in a study of cytomegalovirus exposure and HLA in healthy donors. The repertoire was sequenced with immunoSEQ multiplex PCR; TCRdb's copy has only in-frame clones and lacks some. The sample shows fewer than 150,000 clones, roughly three quarters of them seen only once. The sample comprised PBMCs. These receptors were collected from a man between 25 and 39 years old in good health and CMV-seronegative. The CDR3 runs from the conserved cysteine through the conserved F or W. A D gene is named only where the DNA matches it firmly. The size entry is marked missing in some rows and otherwise reads once, few, many or a size class.

j_call: TRBJ2-7
v_call: TRBV2
clone_size: -
d_call: TRBD1
cdr3_nt: TGTGCCACCCGACAGGGGGCAGGCGAGCAGTACTTC
cdr3_aa: CATRQGAGEQYF

j_call: TRBJ1-1
v_call: TRBV2
clone_size: -
d_call: -
cdr3_nt: TGTGCCAGCAGTGACGGCAGGAACAAACCTGAAGCTTTCTTT
cdr3_aa: CASSDGRNKPEAFF

j_call: TRBJ2-7
v_call: TRBV6-5
clone_size: -
d_call: -
cdr3_nt: TGTGCCAGCAGTTACTCTGGGGGGAACTCCTACGAGCAGTACTTC
cdr3_aa: CASSYSGGNSYEQYF

j_call: TRBJ2-1
v_call: TRBV2
clone_size: -
d_call: TRBD1
cdr3_nt: TGTGCCAGCACCCTCGACAGGGACAATGAGCAGTTCTTC
cdr3_aa: CASTLDRDNEQFF

j_call: TRBJ1-1
v_call: TRBV28
clone_size: once
d_call: TRBD1
cdr3_nt: TGTGCCACAGGGGGACGGTGGGGGACTGAAGCTTTCTTT
cdr3_aa: CATGGRWGTEAFF

j_call: TRBJ1-4
v_call: TRBV7-9
clone_size: -
d_call: -
cdr3_nt: TGTGCCAGCAGCGCGCAGGGCTCCGCGGTAGAACTGTTTTTT
cdr3_aa: CASSAQGSAVELFF

j_call: TRBJ2-7
v_call: TRBV9
clone_size: -
d_call: TRBD2
cdr3_nt: TGTGCCAGCAGCCAGGAGACTAGCGGGGGGTACGAGCAGTACTTC
cdr3_aa: CASSQETSGGYEQYF

j_call: TRBJ1-1
v_call: TRBV7-2
clone_size: -
d_call: -
cdr3_nt: TGTGCCAGCAGCCCTCGCGTACAAGCTTTCTTT
cdr3_aa: CASSPRVQAFF

j_call: TRBJ2-7
v_call: TRBV19
clone_size: -
d_call: -
cdr3_nt: TGTGCCAGTAGTCCTAGGTACGCATACGAGCAGTACTTC
cdr3_aa: CASSPRYAYEQYF

j_call: TRBJ1-1
v_call: TRBV29-1
clone_size: -
d_call: TRBD1
cdr3_nt: TGCAGCGTTGACCAGGGACAGACACTGAACACTGAAGCTTTCTTT
cdr3_aa: CSVDQGQTLNTEAFF

j_call: TRBJ1-5
v_call: TRBV4-1
clone_size: -
d_call: TRBD1
cdr3_nt: TGCGCCAGCAGCCAGACTCCGGGACAGAAGACAAATCAGCCCCAGCATTTT
cdr3_aa: CASSQTPGQKTNQPQHF

j_call: TRBJ2-2
v_call: TRBV19
clone_size: -
d_call: TRBD1
cdr3_nt: TGTGCCAGTACCGACCAATCAGGGACAGGATGGAGCGGGGAGCTGTTTTTT
cdr3_aa: CASTDQSGTGWSGELFF

j_call: TRBJ1-1
v_call: TRBV2
clone_size: -
d_call: -
cdr3_nt: TGTGCCAGCACCCTCCGGGGGGGGCGCGGCACTGAAGCTTTCTTT
cdr3_aa: CASTLRGGRGTEAFF

j_call: TRBJ2-1
v_call: TRBV6-6
clone_size: -
d_call: TRBD2
cdr3_nt: TGTGCCAGCAGTTACTCGGGGACTAGCGGCTACAATGAGCAGTTCTTC
cdr3_aa: CASSYSGTSGYNEQFF

j_call: TRBJ2-1
v_call: TRBV7-6
clone_size: -
d_call: -
cdr3_nt: TGTGCCAGCAGCTCGAGTCGTGAGCAGTTCTTC
cdr3_aa: CASSSSREQFF

j_call: TRBJ1-4
v_call: TRBV28
clone_size: few
d_call: -
cdr3_nt: TGTGCCAGCAGTTTACCCTATAGACAGGTTGAAAAACTGTTTTTT
cdr3_aa: CASSLPYRQVEKLFF

j_call: TRBJ2-6
v_call: TRBV27
clone_size: -
d_call: TRBD1
cdr3_nt: TGTGCCAGCAGTTTAGATGGGACAGGAGGGAGCTCTGGGGCCAACGTCCTGACTTTC
cdr3_aa: CASSLDGTGGSSGANVLTF